One T cell receptor beta chain is described in this entry. Antigen unknown. These data come from a study of OX40 agonist ivuxolimab in advanced cancers. Germline V gene data show CDR1 as MNHEY and CDR2 as SMNVEV (reference sequence). The CDR3 length is 15 residues. V lost 0 bases and J lost 7, with 15 bases in between. Study-wide results and caveats: Both CD4+ and CD8+ T cell populations in blood had undergone clonal expansion by week 6 at 0.1 to 3.0 mg/kg. On average, CD8+ T cells had more expanded clones than CD4+.

Only in-frame clones appear in the TCRdb table, and some are missing; sequencing was by immunoSEQ multiplex PCR. The table lists about 59,000 clones, 70% to 90% of them singletons. The source is an adult with an advanced solid tumor such as melanoma, head and neck, liver or kidney cancer. Sequences were derived from CD4+ or CD8+ T cells sorted from blood, sampled in a trial of the OX40 agonist ivuxolimab. The rearrangement uses TRBV27 and TRBJ1-2; D call uncertain. CDR3 sequence reads: CASSLSGKTSGGYTF. In DNA form, the CDR3 reads TGTGCCAGCAGTTTATCGGGCAAAACCTCGGGTGGCTACACCTTC.